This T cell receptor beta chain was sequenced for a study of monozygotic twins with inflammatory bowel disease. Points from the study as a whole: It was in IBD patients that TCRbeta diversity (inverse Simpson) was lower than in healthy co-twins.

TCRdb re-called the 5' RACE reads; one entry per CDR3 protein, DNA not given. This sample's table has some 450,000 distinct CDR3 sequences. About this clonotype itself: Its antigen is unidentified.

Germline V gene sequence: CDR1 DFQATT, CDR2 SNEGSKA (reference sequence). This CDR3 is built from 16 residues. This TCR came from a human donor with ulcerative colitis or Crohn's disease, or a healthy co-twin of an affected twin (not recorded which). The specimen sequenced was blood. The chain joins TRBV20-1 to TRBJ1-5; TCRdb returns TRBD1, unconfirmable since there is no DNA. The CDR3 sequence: CSARDQGQGENQPQHF.